This T cell receptor (beta chain) comes out of a study of T cells in Graves' hyperthyroidism and ophthalmopathy. Study details: Peripheral blood samples were taken at initial diagnosis, prior to any treatment.

Hyperthyroidism had been newly diagnosed in patients aged 18 to 65, and its duration was under 2 months. The CDR3 is 11 amino acids. The V end was cut by 2 bases, the J end by 6 bases, with 7 bases between. The germline gives CDR1 SQVTM, CDR2 ANQGSEA. RNA transcripts were the template for amplifying TCR beta CDR3 regions. TCR CDR3 underwent first-round RT-PCR with the HTBI primer set. TCRdb ran MiXCR on the multiplex PCR reads and lists one entry per CDR3 protein. The data hold a few hundred thousand distinct CDR3 sequences, with approximately 14% observed a single time. Only a few counts were recorded for this clonotype.

Sequencing input: blood. The chain links TRBV29-1 to TRBJ1-2; D ambiguous. The sequence was collected from a woman aged 30 to 39 with Graves' hyperthyroidism. The CDR3 nucleotides read TGCAGCGTTGAAATGAGGGATGGCTACACCTTC. Its translation: CSVEMRDGYTF.